This entry features one T cell receptor (beta chain) sequence. Its antigen remains unknown. Germline CDR1 is LGHNA and CDR2 is YSLEER. The V gene end was trimmed by 1 base and the J gene end by 3 bases; junction bases not matched to a gene: 5. CDR3 length: 15 amino acids. These data come from a study of T cell therapy after organ transplantation. Study-level information: Expansion used a peptide pool of 30 HLA class I and II CMV epitopes.

Using immunoSEQ multiplex PCR, the repertoire was profiled, and TCRdb retains in-frame clones only, with some absent. Among 1,500 to 2,000 clones listed, roughly 80% were seen once. Drug-resistant or recurrent cytomegalovirus affected these solid-organ transplant recipient patients. This clonotype originated in a human patient who had received a solid organ transplant and had CMV disease. This sample comprised CD8+ T cells from blood, obtained before autologous CMV-specific T cell therapy. The chain couples TRBV4-3 to TRBJ2-7; 8 nucleotides match TRBD2. The CDR3 DNA reads as TGCGCCAGCAGCCAAGGATCTAGCGGGCTCTACGAGCAGTACTTC. Residues: CASSQGSSGLYEQYF.